Listed here are 6 T cell receptor beta chains from one sample, sequenced in a study of graft-versus-host responses after intestinal transplantation. Lymphocytes from graft epithelium and lamina propria were isolated. Clones were sequenced by immunoSEQ multiplex PCR, and TCRdb holds only the in-frame ones, with some missing. The data contain approximately 15,000 clones, approximately 59% of them seen just once; the ten biggest clones take up 9.5% to 15%. Sequencing used ileum tissue, obtained 524 days after transplant. These receptors were taken from a human patient who received an intestinal transplant, so some T cells may come from the graft donor.

V usage is TRBV6-1 and J usage is TRBJ2-5; the match to TRBD2 covers 8 bases. This CDR3 is built from 14 residues. Germline V gene lookup returns CDR1 MNHNS and CDR2 SASEGT. J gave up 2 bases and V 4 bases, and 3 bases lay outside the gene matches. The CDR3 protein is CASSGLAMQETQYF. CDR3 DNA: TGTGCCAGCAGTGGACTAGCGATGCAAGAGACCCAGTACTTC.

The V call is TRBV19, the J call TRBJ1-2; no definite D call. From germline, CDR1 is LNHDA and CDR2 SQIVND (reference sequence). Trimming took off 6 bases at V and 4 bases at J, with 12 bases between the two ends. CDR3 length: 13 residues. CDR3 residues: CASSPTSLYGYTF. Written as DNA, the CDR3 is TGTGCCAGTAGCCCAACTAGTCTCTATGGCTACACCTTC.

The genes are TRBV20-1 and TRBJ2-4; 7 bases align to TRBD1. In germline, CDR1 is DFQATT, CDR2 SNEGSKA (reference sequence). The CDR3 sequence is 11 residues long. J was trimmed by 16 bases and V by 6 bases; bases with no gene match: 12. The CDR3 loop is CSASWQGVSYF. Here the CDR3 DNA reads TGCAGTGCCAGCTGGCAGGGGGTGTCTTACTTC.

The V call is TRBV27, the J call TRBJ1-2, with D maybe TRBD1 (6 bases). The CDR3 is 13 amino acids. V lost 4 bases to trimming and J lost 0 bases, with 6 bases between them. Germline loops: CDR1 MNHEY, CDR2 SMNVEV (reference sequence). The CDR3 DNA reads TGTGCCAGCAGTTACAGGGCTAACTATGGCTACACCTTC. Translation: CASSYRANYGYTF.

The J gene is TRBJ1-1, the V gene TRBV18; D is perhaps TRBD1 (6 bases). The germline gives CDR1 KGHSH, CDR2 LQKENI. The V gene lost 10 bases and the J gene lost 3 bases, with 12 bases spanning the gap. The CDR3 consists of 12 residues. Written as DNA, the CDR3 is TGTGCCACCAGGGCAGGGGACACTGAAGCTTTCTTT. Its protein is CATRAGDTEAFF.

This chain joins TRBV6-1 and TRBJ1-5; 9 bases are a match to TRBD1. Losses at the gene ends were 7 bases for V and 0 bases for J; bases not matched to a gene: 4. CDR1 is MNHNS and CDR2 is SASEGT in the germline V gene. The CDR3 is 15 residues long. CDR3 coding DNA: TGTGCCAGCATGAGGACAGGGGATAGCAATCAGCCCCAGCATTTT. Encoded protein: CASMRTGDSNQPQHF.